Each of the 9 T cell receptor beta chains below was sequenced from the same sample in a study of T-cell reconstitution after alpha-beta-depleted transplantation in children. TCRbeta library preparation incorporated unique molecular identifiers. TCRdb independently ran MiXCR on the PCR reads; one entry per CDR3 protein. The data hold about 610,000 distinct CDR3 sequences, with over 25% observed a single time. The specimen was PBMCs, collected before TCRalphabeta/CD19-depleted stem cell transplant. These receptors all stem from a boy under two years old with Wiskott-Aldrich syndrome, due to receive a stem cell transplant.

This clonotype occurred a few times. This chain links TRBV19 with TRBJ1-1; 11 bases fit TRBD1. Germline CDR1 and CDR2: LNHDA and SQIVND (reference sequence). J lost 4 bases, V lost 4 bases, and 8 bases had no gene match. This CDR3 has 16 residues. The CDR3 is CASSRAPGTGGTEAFF. CDR3 nucleotides: TGTGCCAGTAGTAGGGCCCCTGGGACAGGGGGCACTGAAGCTTTCTTT. Variable domain in full (rest from reference TRBV19 and TRBJ1-1): DGGITQSPKYLFRKEGQNVTLSCEQNLNHDAMYWYRQDPGQGLRLIYYSQIVNDFQKGDIAEGYSVSREKKESFPLTVTSAQKNPTAFYLCASSRAPGTGGTEAFFGQGTRLTVV.

The chain links TRBV19 to TRBJ1-1, with D possibly matching TRBD1 (5 bases). The ends were cut back, 0 bases at V and 1 base at J, with 9 bases in the middle. The CDR3 has 15 amino acids. From germline, CDR1 is LNHDA and CDR2 SQIVND (reference sequence). CDR3 sequence reads: CASSIDRGKNTEAFF. The DNA for the CDR3 is TGTGCCAGTAGTATAGATCGGGGCAAGAACACTGAAGCTTTCTTT.

The chain couples TRBV4-2 to TRBJ2-5; D possibly matches TRBD1 or TRBD2 (5 bases each). The germline CDR1 and CDR2 sequences are LGHNA and YNFKEQ. The CDR3 is 14 amino acids. The V end was cut by 4 bases, the J end by 2 bases, with 11 bases between. The CDR3 DNA reads TGTGCCAGCAGCCTCACTTGGGGGCAAGAGACCCAGTACTTC. Its protein product is CASSLTWGQETQYF.

This clonotype was counted many times. V usage is TRBV11-2 and J usage is TRBJ2-7, with D hard to call. The CDR3 totals 16 residues. CDR1 SGHAT and CDR2 FQNNGV come from the germline V gene. V lost 3 bases and J 3 bases, leaving 18 bases between the germline ends. DNA of the CDR3: TGTGCCAGCAGCTTTAGTAGGCACAGCCTATACTACGAGCAGTACTTC. This gives the protein CASSFSRHSLYYEQYF.

V gene TRBV10-3 combines with J gene TRBJ2-7; 12 bases line up with TRBD2. The CDR3 extends over 21 amino acids. Germline CDR1 and CDR2: ENHRY and SYGVKD. V was pared by 2 bases and J by 5 bases, with 22 bases of the junction left unmatched. The CDR3 reads CAISEDSFPRLAGAVRNEQYF. CDR3 in DNA: TGTGCCATCAGTGAGGACTCATTTCCCCGACTAGCGGGAGCCGTACGGAACGAGCAGTACTTC.

V usage is TRBV25-1 and J usage is TRBJ2-1, with D possibly matching TRBD2 (6 bases). This CDR3 has 13 amino acids. Germline CDR1 is MGHDK and CDR2 is SYGVNS. V shed 1 base and J shed 9 bases, with 10 bases lying between them. Here the CDR3 DNA reads TGTGCCAGCAGTGAATCACCCGGGGGTGAGCAGTTCTTC. This codes for CASSESPGGEQFF.

This chain connects TRBV5-1 to TRBJ2-5; D is undetermined. There are 16 residues in the CDR3. The V end lost 4 bases, the J end lost 1 base, and 17 bases lay between the germline ends. Germline V CDR1 and CDR2: SGHRS, YFSETQ. The CDR3 is CASSPVGTGTQETQYF. For the CDR3, the DNA is TGCGCCAGCAGCCCTGTCGGCACCGGAACCCAAGAGACCCAGTACTTC.

This clonotype has a handful of counts. This sequence joins TRBV29-1 and TRBJ2-3; no clear D gene. In germline, CDR1 is SQVTM, CDR2 ANQGSEA. Trimming took 5 bases from V and 2 from J, leaving 11 bases between them. The CDR3 spans 13 residues. The DNA for the CDR3 is TGCAGCGTTAGAAGGGAACCCACAGATACGCAGTATTTT. This gives the protein CSVRREPTDTQYF.

In its sample, this clonotype was seen a few times. This rearrangement joins TRBV29-1 to TRBJ1-3; possibly TRBD1 for D (5 bases). Germline V gene data show CDR1 as SQVTM and CDR2 as ANQGSEA. V gave up 7 bases and J gave up 2 bases, with 12 bases separating them. The CDR3 runs to 13 residues. CDR3 nucleotides: TGCAGCGCGGCGTTGGGACCTGGAAACACCATATATTTT. Residues: CSAALGPGNTIYF.